This is a list of T cell receptor beta chains from one sample in a study of T-cell memory formation after mild COVID-19. TCRdb reanalysed the 5' RACE reads using MiXCR and keeps one entry per CDR3 protein. Here the sample spans fewer than 650,000 distinct CDR3 sequences, 17% being singletons. Sequencing input: PBMCs or a T cell subset sorted from them (not recorded which). The receptors stem from an adult woman who had mild COVID-19 (a few samples of this study predate the infection). Cell type and time point are not known. CDR3s include the opening cysteine and the closing phenylalanine or tryptophan. Each record gives: D gene, V gene, J gene, clone size, CDR3 protein, CDR3 DNA. The D gene is left open where the match is weak. Part of the rows lack a size; the others show once, few, many or a class for expanded clones.

d_call: NA; v_call: TRBV29-1; j_call: TRBJ2-2; clone_size: NA; cdr3_aa: CSVGKDFTGELFF; cdr3_nt: TGCAGCGTGGGGAAGGATTTCACCGGGGAGCTGTTTTTT
d_call: TRBD2; v_call: TRBV7-2; j_call: TRBJ2-7; clone_size: NA; cdr3_aa: CASNPAGGPYEQYF; cdr3_nt: TGTGCCAGCAACCCGGCGGGAGGGCCGTACGAGCAGTACTTC
d_call: NA; v_call: TRBV19; j_call: TRBJ1-1; clone_size: few; cdr3_aa: CASRWTSMNTEAFF; cdr3_nt: TGTGCCAGTAGGTGGACGAGCATGAACACTGAAGCTTTCTTT
d_call: NA; v_call: TRBV24-1; j_call: TRBJ2-1; clone_size: NA; cdr3_aa: CATSHRGSSYNEQFF; cdr3_nt: TGTGCCACCAGTCACCGGGGTAGCTCCTACAATGAGCAGTTCTTC
d_call: NA; v_call: TRBV20-1; j_call: TRBJ2-3; clone_size: NA; cdr3_aa: CSARPVSTDTQYF; cdr3_nt: TGCAGTGCCAGACCAGTTAGCACAGATACGCAGTATTTT
d_call: NA; v_call: TRBV20-1; j_call: TRBJ2-5; clone_size: few; cdr3_aa: CSASWVGHKETQYF; cdr3_nt: TGCAGTGCTAGTTGGGTGGGGCACAAAGAGACCCAGTACTTC
d_call: NA; v_call: TRBV29-1; j_call: TRBJ2-6; clone_size: few; cdr3_aa: CSVEDITGANVLTF; cdr3_nt: TGCAGCGTTGAAGATATTACTGGGGCCAACGTCCTGACTTTC
d_call: NA; v_call: TRBV12-3/TRBV12-4; j_call: TRBJ1-1; clone_size: NA; cdr3_aa: CASSPRALNTEAFF; cdr3_nt: TGTGCCAGCAGTCCTAGGGCCCTGAACACTGAAGCTTTCTTT
d_call: NA; v_call: TRBV19; j_call: TRBJ2-7; clone_size: NA; cdr3_aa: CASMRVSGSYYEQYF; cdr3_nt: TGTGCCAGTATGAGGGTAAGCGGATCATACTACGAGCAGTACTTC
d_call: NA; v_call: TRBV7-9; j_call: TRBJ1-1; clone_size: NA; cdr3_aa: CASSSLIDRDTEAFF; cdr3_nt: TGTGCCAGCAGCTCACTAATAGATCGAGACACTGAAGCTTTCTTT
d_call: TRBD2; v_call: TRBV27; j_call: TRBJ2-7; clone_size: few; cdr3_aa: CASSFSSLADEQYF; cdr3_nt: TGTGCCAGCAGTTTCTCAAGTCTAGCGGACGAGCAGTACTTC
d_call: NA; v_call: TRBV4-1; j_call: TRBJ2-7; clone_size: NA; cdr3_aa: CASSPLSGTPYEQYF; cdr3_nt: TGCGCCAGCAGCCCTCTGAGCGGGACACCCTACGAGCAGTACTTC
d_call: NA; v_call: TRBV7-9; j_call: TRBJ1-1; clone_size: NA; cdr3_aa: CASSWRGDTEAFF; cdr3_nt: TGTGCCAGCAGCTGGCGGGGGGACACTGAAGCTTTCTTT
d_call: TRBD1; v_call: TRBV24-1; j_call: TRBJ2-6; clone_size: NA; cdr3_aa: CATSEAGTGRVGANVLTF; cdr3_nt: TGTGCCACCAGTGAGGCCGGGACAGGGAGGGTCGGGGCCAACGTCCTGACTTTC
d_call: NA; v_call: TRBV25-1; j_call: TRBJ2-5; clone_size: NA; cdr3_aa: CASSPSTGPQETQYF; cdr3_nt: TGTGCCAGCAGTCCTTCTACAGGGCCCCAAGAGACCCAGTACTTC
d_call: NA; v_call: TRBV5-1; j_call: TRBJ1-1; clone_size: few; cdr3_aa: CASSWGVGPEAFF; cdr3_nt: TGCGCCAGCAGCTGGGGAGTCGGGCCTGAAGCTTTCTTT
d_call: NA; v_call: TRBV2; j_call: TRBJ1-5; clone_size: NA; cdr3_aa: CASRLQTSSNQPQHF; cdr3_nt: TGTGCCAGCAGATTACAGACGTCTAGCAATCAGCCCCAGCATTTT
d_call: NA; v_call: TRBV6-1; j_call: TRBJ2-7; clone_size: NA; cdr3_aa: CASISSFRGDEQYF; cdr3_nt: TGTGCCAGCATCTCTAGCTTCCGCGGCGACGAGCAGTACTTC
d_call: NA; v_call: TRBV5-1; j_call: TRBJ1-4; clone_size: few; cdr3_aa: CASSLGRTVPNEKLFF; cdr3_nt: TGCGCCAGCAGCTTGGGACGGACAGTACCTAATGAAAAACTGTTTTTT
d_call: NA; v_call: TRBV7-9; j_call: TRBJ2-6; clone_size: few; cdr3_aa: CASSAYISSGANVLTF; cdr3_nt: TGTGCCAGCAGCGCTTATATCAGCTCTGGGGCCAACGTCCTGACTTTC
d_call: NA; v_call: TRBV5-4; j_call: TRBJ1-2; clone_size: NA; cdr3_aa: CASSSPLGGYTF; cdr3_nt: TGTGCCAGCAGCTCACCTCTCGGGGGCTACACCTTC